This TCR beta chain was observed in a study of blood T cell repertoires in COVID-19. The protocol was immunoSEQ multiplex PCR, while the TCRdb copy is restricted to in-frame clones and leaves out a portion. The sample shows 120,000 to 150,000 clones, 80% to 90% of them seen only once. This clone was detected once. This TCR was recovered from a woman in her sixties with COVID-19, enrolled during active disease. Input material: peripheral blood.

Here the CDR3 reads CASRPGQGMNTEAFF. As DNA, the CDR3 is TGTGCCAGCAGGCCTGGACAGGGAATGAACACTGAAGCTTTCTTT. The chain links TRBV6-6 to TRBJ1-1, with 8 bases aligning to TRBD1. Germline trimming cut 6 bases from V and 0 bases from J; bases unmatched to any gene: 6. Per the germline V gene, CDR1 is MNHNY and CDR2 is SVGAGI (reference sequence). This CDR3 is 15 amino acids long.